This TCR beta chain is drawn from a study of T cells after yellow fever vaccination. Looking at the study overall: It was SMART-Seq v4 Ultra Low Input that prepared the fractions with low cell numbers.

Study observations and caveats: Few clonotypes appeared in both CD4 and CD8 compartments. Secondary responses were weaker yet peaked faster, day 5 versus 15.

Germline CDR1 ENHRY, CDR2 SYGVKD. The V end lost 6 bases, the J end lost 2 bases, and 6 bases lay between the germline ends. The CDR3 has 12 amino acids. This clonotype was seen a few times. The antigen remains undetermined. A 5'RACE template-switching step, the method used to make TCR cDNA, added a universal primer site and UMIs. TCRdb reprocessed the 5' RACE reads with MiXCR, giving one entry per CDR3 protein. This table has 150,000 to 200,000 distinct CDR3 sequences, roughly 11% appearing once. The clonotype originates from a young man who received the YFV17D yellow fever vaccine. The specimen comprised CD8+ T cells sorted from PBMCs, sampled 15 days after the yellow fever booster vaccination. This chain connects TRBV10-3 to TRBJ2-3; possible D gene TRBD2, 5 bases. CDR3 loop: CAIRDYTDTQYF. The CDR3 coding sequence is TGTGCCATCAGAGACTACACAGATACGCAGTATTTT.